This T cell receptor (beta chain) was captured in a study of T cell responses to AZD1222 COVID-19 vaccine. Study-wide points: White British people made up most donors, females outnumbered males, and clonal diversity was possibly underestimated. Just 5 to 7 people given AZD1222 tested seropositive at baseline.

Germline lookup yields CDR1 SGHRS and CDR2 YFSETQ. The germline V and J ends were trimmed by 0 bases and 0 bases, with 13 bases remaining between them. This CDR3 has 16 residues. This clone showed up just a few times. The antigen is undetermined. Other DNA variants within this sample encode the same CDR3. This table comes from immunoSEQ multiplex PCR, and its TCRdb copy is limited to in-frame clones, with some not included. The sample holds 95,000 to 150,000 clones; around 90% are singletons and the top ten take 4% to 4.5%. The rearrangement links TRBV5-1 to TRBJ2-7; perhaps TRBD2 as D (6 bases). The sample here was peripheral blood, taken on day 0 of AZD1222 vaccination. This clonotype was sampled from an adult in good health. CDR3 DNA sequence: TGCGCCAGCAGCTTGGGCGGGACGCTTAGCTCCTACGAGCAGTACTTC. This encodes CASSLGGTLSSYEQYF.